These T cell receptor beta chains were read from a single sample in a study of T cell repertoires in cytomegalovirus infection. TCRdb fed the reads into MiXCR, producing one record per CDR3 protein. Found here are roughly 920,000 distinct CDR3 sequences, around 29% of them singletons; the top ten hold about an eighth. Antigens of these TCRs are unknown. The source material was cultured CD8+ T cells from PBMCs, sampled from culture after CMV antigen stimulation. These receptors originate from a human donor in good health (CMV status not recorded). Some clones in this sample may be carry-over from other donors' samples. CDR3s include the opening cysteine and the closing phenylalanine or tryptophan. Fields, in order: CDR3 length, D gene, J gene, clone size, V gene, CDR3 protein, CDR3 DNA. D genes are given only for firm matches. Only part of the rows carry a size: once, few, many, or a class if the clone is expanded.

length: 14
D: NA
J: TRBJ2-3
size: NA
V: TRBV28
CDR3: CANRVLADTDTQYF
DNA: TGTGCCAACAGGGTCCTGGCAGACACAGATACGCAGTATTTT

length: 18
D: NA
J: TRBJ1-5
size: few
V: TRBV27
CDR3: CASRKTGFEIYSNQPQHF
DNA: TGTGCCAGCAGAAAGACAGGCTTCGAAATTTATAGCAATCAGCCCCAGCATTTT

length: 20
D: TRBD1
J: TRBJ2-3
size: many
V: TRBV7-9
CDR3: CASSSRGPTGKMRKPDTQYF
DNA: TGTGCCAGCAGCTCCCGCGGACCGACAGGGAAAATGCGGAAGCCAGATACGCAGTATTTT

length: 19
D: TRBD2
J: TRBJ2-7
size: few
V: TRBV6-6
CDR3: CASSYSTASGGAGSYEQYF
DNA: TGTGCCAGCAGTTACTCGACGGCTAGCGGGGGGGCGGGTTCCTACGAGCAGTACTTC

length: 16
D: TRBD2
J: TRBJ2-3
size: few
V: TRBV9
CDR3: CASSVWLGLEADTQYF
DNA: TGTGCCAGCAGCGTATGGCTGGGACTAGAAGCAGATACGCAGTATTTT

length: 16
D: NA
J: TRBJ1-5
size: NA
V: TRBV27
CDR3: CASSPLTGNSNQPQHF
DNA: TGTGCCAGCAGTCCCCTTACAGGGAACAGCAATCAGCCCCAGCATTTT

length: 17
D: NA
J: TRBJ2-3
size: NA
V: TRBV7-7
CDR3: CASSLSGLKGPTDTQYF
DNA: TGTGCTAGCAGCTTATCGGGTCTGAAAGGGCCCACAGATACGCAGTATTTT

length: 15
D: NA
J: TRBJ1-2
size: few
V: TRBV5-4
CDR3: CASSSPVWGDYGYTF
DNA: TGTGCCAGCAGCTCGCCGGTTTGGGGCGACTATGGCTACACCTTC

length: 17
D: NA
J: TRBJ1-6
size: NA
V: TRBV6-5
CDR3: CASSYFAAAGNNSPLHF
DNA: TGTGCCAGCAGTTATTTTGCGGCGGCAGGGAATAATTCACCCCTCCACTTT

length: 15
D: NA
J: TRBJ2-5
size: NA
V: TRBV7-6
CDR3: CASRLGAASQETQYF
DNA: TGTGCCAGCAGATTGGGAGCGGCCTCCCAAGAGACCCAGTACTTC

length: 14
D: TRBD2
J: TRBJ2-1
size: NA
V: TRBV11-1
CDR3: CASSMTSGAYEQFF
DNA: TGTGCCAGCAGCATGACTAGCGGGGCATATGAGCAGTTCTTC

length: 16
D: TRBD1
J: TRBJ1-1
size: NA
V: TRBV7-6
CDR3: CASSYTGGGMNTEAFF
DNA: TGTGCCAGCAGCTATACAGGGGGCGGCATGAACACTGAAGCTTTCTTT

length: 15
D: NA
J: TRBJ2-4
size: NA
V: TRBV5-6
CDR3: CASSVPGGPKNIQYF
DNA: TGTGCCAGCAGCGTCCCCGGGGGGCCCAAAAACATTCAGTACTTC

length: 15
D: TRBD1
J: TRBJ2-2
size: few
V: TRBV24-1
CDR3: CATSDSGQITGELFF
DNA: TGTGCCACCAGTGATTCGGGACAGATCACCGGGGAGCTGTTTTTT

length: 14
D: NA
J: TRBJ1-1
size: few
V: TRBV6-5
CDR3: CASTTNGAVAEAFF
DNA: TGTGCCAGCACCACTAATGGGGCTGTCGCAGAAGCTTTCTTT

length: 18
D: TRBD2
J: TRBJ2-2
size: few
V: TRBV7-8
CDR3: CASSFPRTSGGATGELFF
DNA: TGTGCCAGCAGCTTTCCCCGAACTAGCGGGGGGGCCACCGGGGAGCTGTTTTTT

length: 15
D: NA
J: TRBJ1-5
size: many
V: TRBV7-2
CDR3: CASSLTEYSNQPQHF
DNA: TGTGCCAGCAGCTTAACGGAATATAGCAATCAGCCCCAGCATTTT

length: 11
D: NA
J: TRBJ2-1
size: few
V: TRBV12-3/TRBV12-4
CDR3: CANSAGAEQFF
DNA: TGTGCCAATTCGGCGGGGGCTGAGCAGTTCTTC

length: 17
D: TRBD2
J: TRBJ2-7
size: few
V: TRBV6-2/TRBV6-3
CDR3: CASSYYASGGSSYEQYF
DNA: TGTGCCAGCAGTTACTATGCTAGCGGGGGGAGCTCCTACGAGCAGTACTTC

length: 12
D: NA
J: TRBJ2-7
size: few
V: TRBV7-9
CDR3: CASSLSGRQQYF
DNA: TGTGCCAGCAGCTTAAGCGGTAGGCAGCAGTACTTC

length: 13
D: NA
J: TRBJ1-2
size: few
V: TRBV7-9
CDR3: CASSLVNLLGYTF
DNA: TGTGCCAGCAGCTTAGTGAACCTACTGGGCTACACCTTC

length: 19
D: TRBD1
J: TRBJ2-6
size: NA
V: TRBV12-3/TRBV12-4
CDR3: CASSFSPGQEFSGANVLTF
DNA: TGTGCCAGCAGTTTCTCCCCGGGACAGGAATTCTCTGGGGCCAACGTCCTGACTTTC